These 20 T cell receptor beta chains originate from one sample sequenced in a study of cytomegalovirus exposure and HLA in healthy donors. With 60 Vbeta and 13 Jbeta primers, the PCR was carried out. Profiling relied on immunoSEQ multiplex PCR, and the TCRdb table lists in-frame clones only, not all of them. This table holds roughly 140,000 clones, about 80% found once. Sequencing used PBMCs. Every receptor here comes from a woman in her thirties in good health and CMV-seronegative.

The chain links TRBV30 to TRBJ1-3; D is perhaps TRBD1 (6 bases). The CDR3 runs 13 residues. V was clipped by 7 bases and J by 0 bases, with 10 bases between them. Looked up from germline, CDR1 is GTSNPN and CDR2 is SVGIG (reference sequence). As DNA, the CDR3 is TGTGCCTTACTACAGGGCTCTGGAAACACCATATATTTT. This codes for CALLQGSGNTIYF.

V usage is TRBV7-3 and J usage is TRBJ2-2; perhaps TRBD1 as D (6 bases). The V end was cut by 4 bases, the J end by 5 bases, with 11 bases between. Germline CDR1 SGHTA, CDR2 FQGTGA. This CDR3 region has 14 residues. Here the CDR3 reads CASSSITGTGELFF. The CDR3 DNA sequence: TGTGCCAGCAGCTCCATCACAGGGACCGGGGAGCTGTTTTTT.

This clone showed up just a few times. V and J are TRBV20-1 and TRBJ2-3, with TRBD2 identical over 7 bases. Germline assignment: CDR1 DFQATT and CDR2 SNEGSKA (reference sequence). The CDR3 runs to 11 residues. Trimming at V came to 8 bases and at J to 4 bases, leaving 3 bases not matched to a gene. The CDR3 loop reads CSSGAADTQYF. The CDR3 nucleotides are TGCAGTAGCGGGGCTGCAGATACGCAGTATTTT.

This chain uses TRBV6-6 with TRBJ1-3; 9 nucleotides agree with TRBD1. The CDR3 sequence is 15 residues long. After removal of 6 bases from V and 2 bases from J, the junction contained 5 bases not matched to a gene. Germline lookup yields CDR1 MNHNY and CDR2 SVGAGI (reference sequence). CDR3 amino acids: CASRRQGEAGNTIYF. The CDR3 coding sequence is TGTGCCAGCAGGCGACAGGGGGAGGCTGGAAACACCATATATTTT.

The chain uses TRBV5-1 and TRBJ1-2; D possibly corresponds to TRBD1 (6 bases). CDR1 SGHRS and CDR2 YFSETQ come from the germline V gene. V dropped 4 bases and J dropped 7 bases, with 20 bases sitting between them. The CDR3 runs to 15 residues. Written as DNA, the CDR3 is TGCGCCAGCAGCCCGGGCGGCAGGGGCCTGGCTGGCTACACCTTC. As protein: CASSPGGRGLAGYTF. Complete variable domain (other parts from reference TRBV5-1 and TRBJ1-2): KAGVTQTPRYLIKTRGQQVTLSCSPISGHRSVSWYQQTPGQGLQFLFEYFSETQRNKGNFPGRFSGRQFSNSRSEMNVSTLELGDSALYLCASSPGGRGLAGYTFGSGTRLTVV.

The DNA for the CDR3 is TGTGCCAGCAGTAGGGGACAGGGGTTCGTCGGGGAGCTGTTTTTT. Its translation is CASSRGQGFVGELFF. The gene calls are TRBV27 and TRBJ2-2, with 10 bases identical to TRBD1. The CDR3 runs to 15 residues. The ends lost 5 bases at V and 7 bases at J; junction bases unmatched: 7. Germline CDR1 MNHEY, CDR2 SMNVEV (reference sequence).

For the CDR3, the DNA is TGTGCCTGGAGTGACGGAGTAAATTCACCCCTCCACTTT. The encoded protein is CAWSDGVNSPLHF. The chain uses TRBV30 and TRBJ1-6, with no clear D. Germline CDR1 GTSNPN, CDR2 SVGIG (reference sequence). V was shortened by 1 base and J by 7 bases, with 8 bases between the two germline ends. The CDR3 contains 13 residues.

The rearrangement links TRBV6-1 to TRBJ1-2, with 11 bases lining up with TRBD1. Per the germline V gene, CDR1 is MNHNS and CDR2 is SASEGT. This CDR3 is built from 14 residues. The V segment lost 7 bases and the J segment 4 bases; nucleotides outside the gene matches: 5. In nucleotides, the CDR3 is TGTGCCAGCATGGGGACAGGGGGGGTCTATGGCTACACCTTC. Amino acid sequence: CASMGTGGVYGYTF.

V usage is TRBV7-3 and J usage is TRBJ2-7; 10 bases match TRBD2. This CDR3 has 13 residues. Germline loops: CDR1 SGHTA, CDR2 FQGTGA. Losses at the gene ends were 6 bases for V and 7 bases for J; bases not matched to a gene: 6. CDR3 protein: CASRAGGAGEQYF. The DNA for the CDR3 is TGTGCCAGCAGAGCGGGGGGGGCGGGAGAGCAGTACTTC.

The chain has TRBV6-5 and TRBJ2-3; TRBD2 matches at 9 bases. Germline loops: CDR1 MNHEY, CDR2 SVGAGI. CDR3 size: 15 residues. V shed 8 bases and J 0 bases; nucleotides not matched to a gene: 6. CDR3 nucleotides: TGTGCCAGCGGACCGACTAGCGGAAGCACAGATACGCAGTATTTT. Its protein product is CASGPTSGSTDTQYF.

This clone was detected a few times. J is TRBJ2-2 and V is TRBV6-5; D is ambiguous. V lost 5 bases to trimming and J lost 5 bases, with 6 bases between them. The CDR3 spans 12 residues. Per the germline V gene, CDR1 is MNHEY and CDR2 is SVGAGI. In DNA, the CDR3 is TGTGCCAGCAGTCCTACGACCGGGGAGCTGTTTTTT. Translating gives CASSPTTGELFF.

V is TRBV5-4 and J is TRBJ2-7; 14 nucleotides line up with TRBD2. CDR1 is SGHNT, CDR2 YYREEE, per germline (reference sequence). This CDR3 is 17 amino acids long. With V trimmed by 0 bases and J by 1 base, 3 bases remained unmatched. The CDR3 DNA sequence: TGTGCCAGCAGCTTGGCCGGGACTAGCGGGGGTTCCTACGAGCAGTACTTC. Amino acids: CASSLAGTSGGSYEQYF.

J is TRBJ1-6 and V is TRBV13; 8 positions agree with TRBD1. Germline V gene sequence: CDR1 PRHDT, CDR2 FYEKMQ (reference sequence). The length of the CDR3 is 16 residues. V trimming: 5 bases; J trimming: 6 bases; junction bases outside the gene matches: 9. The CDR3 is CASSVGQGSRNSPLHF. CDR3 DNA sequence: TGTGCCAGCAGCGTCGGACAGGGCAGTCGTAATTCACCCCTCCACTTT.

V is TRBV11-2 and J is TRBJ2-7, with D perhaps matching TRBD1 (5 bases). The V gene's germline CDR1 is SGHAT and CDR2 FQNNGV. Trimming pared 5 bases from V and 0 bases from J, leaving 14 bases between. The CDR3 is 15 residues long. CDR3 sequence (DNA): TGTGCCAGCAGCATCGGACACACGTTCTCCTACGAGCAGTACTTC. Residues: CASSIGHTFSYEQYF.

The chain is built from TRBV4-2 and TRBJ2-1; TRBD1 might be the D (7 bases). This CDR3 region has 16 residues. Trimming took 0 bases from V and 4 from J, leaving 13 bases between them. Germline values: CDR1 LGHNA, CDR2 YNFKEQ. The CDR3 loop is CASSQDGGTEYNEQFF. CDR3 DNA: TGTGCCAGCAGCCAAGATGGGGGGACAGAGTACAATGAGCAGTTCTTC.

As DNA, the CDR3 is TGTGCCAGTAAGCTCGGGGCTAGCGGGGGTTATACGCAGTATTTT. It translates to CASKLGASGGYTQYF. The rearrangement uses TRBV19 and TRBJ2-3, with 10 bases lining up with TRBD2. The junction had 11 bases not matched to a gene; V was cut back by 7 bases and J by 7 bases. Germline assignment: CDR1 LNHDA and CDR2 SQIVND (reference sequence). The CDR3 extends over 15 amino acids.

The chain recombines TRBV4-2 with TRBJ2-4, with TRBD2 as a possible D gene (6 bases). The CDR3 consists of 15 residues. Germline V gene lookup returns CDR1 LGHNA and CDR2 YNFKEQ. V dropped 5 bases and J dropped 0 bases, with 11 bases sitting between them. The DNA of the CDR3 is TGTGCCAGCAGCGAGGAGGGTGTAGCCAAAAACATTCAGTACTTC. Protein: CASSEEGVAKNIQYF.

J is TRBJ1-2 and V is TRBV5-1; 10 bases agree with TRBD1. The ends lost 4 bases at V and 5 bases at J; junction bases unmatched: 8. Germline CDR1 SGHRS, CDR2 YFSETQ. The CDR3 is 15 amino acids. CDR3 sequence: CASSLGGTGAYGYTF. CDR3 nucleotide sequence: TGCGCCAGCAGCCTGGGGGGGACAGGGGCTTATGGCTACACCTTC.

This chain links TRBV27 with TRBJ2-7; 8 positions match TRBD1. V gave up 5 bases and J gave up 1 base; unmatched junction bases: 7. Per germline, CDR1 MNHEY and CDR2 SMNVEV (reference sequence). The CDR3 is made up of 15 amino acids. CDR3: CASSTRTGLSYEQYF. CDR3 in DNA: TGTGCCAGCAGTACACGGACAGGGCTTTCCTACGAGCAGTACTTC.

The count of this clone is one. The genes are TRBV20-1 and TRBJ1-1, with D hard to call. Germline CDR1 reads DFQATT; CDR2 reads SNEGSKA (reference sequence). The CDR3 runs 11 residues. The V gene lost 3 bases and the J gene lost 3 bases, with 5 bases spanning the gap. The DNA of the CDR3 is TGCAGTGCTAGCTTCCACACTGAAGCTTTCTTT. Encoded protein: CSASFHTEAFF.